These T cell receptor beta chains were read from a single sample in a study of blood T cell repertoires in COVID-19. Profiling relied on immunoSEQ multiplex PCR, and the TCRdb table lists in-frame clones only, not all of them. The sample yields more than 200,000 clones, 87% seen once. Sequenced material: peripheral blood. The source is a young man with active or convalescent COVID-19. Both conserved end residues are part of each CDR3. A D gene is named only where the DNA matches it firmly. Clone size is not always given. Where it is, it says once, few, many or a class for expanded clones.

abundance | j_gene | d_gene | v_gene | CDR3aa | CDR3nt
- | TRBJ2-1 | - | TRBV27 | CASTSTGTFNEQFF | TGTGCCAGCACATCAACCGGGACATTCAATGAGCAGTTCTTC
- | TRBJ2-7 | - | TRBV7-9 | CASSTYYEQYF | TGTGCCAGCAGCACATACTACGAGCAGTACTTC
- | TRBJ2-7 | - | TRBV19 | CATSMVGGEQYF | TGTGCCACCTCTATGGTCGGCGGCGAGCAGTACTTC
- | TRBJ1-5 | - | TRBV20-1 | CSASPRGAVNQPQHF | TGCAGTGCTAGTCCCCGGGGGGCGGTAAACCAGCCCCAGCATTTT
- | TRBJ1-1 | - | TRBV18 | CASSPQGTSEAFF | TGTGCCAGCTCACCGCAGGGGACCTCTGAAGCTTTCTTT
- | TRBJ2-1 | TRBD2 | TRBV7-9 | CASNTPRGGGPYNEQFF | TGTGCCAGCAACACTCCAAGGGGCGGGGGTCCCTACAATGAGCAGTTCTTC
- | TRBJ1-1 | - | TRBV11-2 | CASRRDNPNTEAFF | TGTGCCAGCAGACGAGATAACCCGAACACTGAAGCTTTCTTT
- | TRBJ1-2 | - | TRBV2 | CASSAQVTYGYTF | TGTGCCAGCAGTGCACAGGTTACCTATGGCTACACCTTC
- | TRBJ2-7 | - | TRBV2 | CASNRDSIYEQYF | TGTGCCAGCAACCGGGACTCAATCTACGAGCAGTACTTC
once | TRBJ2-1 | TRBD2 | TRBV13 | CASSMGLDFNEQFF | TGTGCCAGCAGCATGGGACTAGACTTCAATGAGCAGTTCTTC
- | TRBJ2-7 | TRBD2 | TRBV7-8 | CASSQGLAGAYEQYF | TGTGCCAGCAGCCAAGGACTAGCGGGAGCCTACGAGCAGTACTTC
- | TRBJ2-3 | TRBD2 | TRBV28 | CASSTNIRGLAGHTDTQYF | TGTGCCAGCAGTACGAACATCCGAGGACTAGCGGGACACACAGATACGCAGTATTTT
- | TRBJ2-1 | TRBD2 | TRBV4-3 | CASSQRISGGGSYNEQFF | TGCGCCAGCAGCCAACGGATTAGCGGGGGGGGCTCCTACAATGAGCAGTTCTTC
- | TRBJ2-7 | - | TRBV7-3 | CASSSRSSKLHEQYF | TGTGCCAGCAGCTCCCGTTCTAGCAAACTCCACGAGCAGTACTTC
- | TRBJ1-5 | - | TRBV28 | CASSLNRGIGRGNQPQHF | TGTGCCAGCAGTTTAAATAGGGGGATAGGTCGTGGCAATCAGCCCCAGCATTTT
- | TRBJ2-3 | TRBD2 | TRBV2 | CASSVPGGSTDTQYF | TGTGCCAGCAGTGTACCGGGGGGTAGCACAGATACGCAGTATTTT
once | TRBJ2-7 | - | TRBV29-1 | CSVVSASASYEQYF | TGCAGCGTTGTCTCGGCTAGCGCGTCCTACGAGCAGTACTTC
- | TRBJ1-1 | TRBD1 | TRBV6-1 | CASSERPHSTGGNTEAFF | TGTGCCAGCAGTGAACGCCCTCATTCGACAGGGGGGAACACTGAAGCTTTCTTT
- | TRBJ2-2 | - | TRBV9 | CASSVDPAGTGELFF | TGTGCCAGCAGCGTAGATCCGGCGGGGACCGGGGAGCTGTTTTTT
once | TRBJ1-4 | - | TRBV6-5 | CASKLSTNEKLFF | TGTGCCAGCAAGCTGTCAACTAATGAAAAACTGTTTTTT
- | TRBJ2-3 | TRBD2 | TRBV5-1 | CASSFTPSGSKGDTQYF | TGCGCCAGCAGCTTTACGCCTAGCGGGAGTAAGGGAGATACGCAGTATTTT
- | TRBJ2-5 | TRBD2 | TRBV9 | CASSPNSGGAGETQYF | TGTGCCAGCAGCCCCAACAGCGGGGGGGCGGGGGAGACCCAGTACTTC
- | TRBJ2-7 | - | TRBV28 | CASSLNAGGQYF | TGTGCCAGCAGTTTAAACGCCGGGGGTCAGTACTTC
- | TRBJ2-2 | - | TRBV9 | CASSVATGGNTGELFF | TGTGCCAGCAGCGTAGCTACAGGTGGGAACACCGGGGAGCTGTTTTTT
- | TRBJ1-2 | TRBD1 | TRBV2 | CASNLRGSNGYTF | TGTGCCAGCAACCTCAGGGGGAGTAATGGCTACACCTTC
- | TRBJ2-6 | TRBD1 | TRBV9 | CASSAQTGSSGANVLTF | TGTGCCAGCAGCGCACAGACAGGGAGCTCTGGGGCCAACGTCCTGACTTTC
- | TRBJ2-1 | - | TRBV9 | CASSPGGPLLDNEQFF | TGTGCCAGCAGCCCCGGAGGGCCCCTTCTCGACAATGAGCAGTTCTTC
- | TRBJ2-7 | TRBD1 | TRBV18 | CASSQGQGHYEQYF | TGTGCCAGCTCACAAGGACAGGGACACTACGAGCAGTACTTC
- | TRBJ2-7 | TRBD1 | TRBV7-2 | CASSSRTGQYEQYF | TGTGCCAGCAGCTCTCGGACAGGGCAGTACGAGCAGTACTTC
- | TRBJ2-7 | TRBD1 | TRBV6-2/TRBV6-3 | CASSYLTGAEQYF | TGTGCCAGCAGTTACTTGACAGGGGCCGAGCAGTACTTC
- | TRBJ1-6 | - | TRBV9 | CASSVDRVSPLHF | TGTGCCAGCAGCGTAGACAGGGTTTCACCCCTCCACTTT
- | TRBJ1-2 | TRBD1 | TRBV4-3 | CASSQDIGQGDRYGYTF | TGCGCCAGCAGCCAAGATATTGGACAGGGGGACCGCTATGGCTACACCTTC
- | TRBJ1-3 | - | TRBV2 | CASRTRGASSGNTIYF | TGTGCCAGCAGAACCCGCGGGGCATCTTCTGGAAACACCATATATTTT
- | TRBJ2-7 | - | TRBV10-1 | CAPEAGVNEQYF | TGCGCCCCTGAAGCAGGGGTGAACGAGCAGTACTTC
- | TRBJ2-2 | - | TRBV28 | CASSFTLQPTSNTGELFF | TGTGCCAGCAGTTTTACCCTTCAACCAACTTCGAACACCGGGGAGCTGTTTTTT
- | TRBJ2-7 | - | TRBV29-1 | CSVKAGPYEQYF | TGCAGCGTGAAAGCGGGCCCCTACGAGCAGTACTTC